These 2 T cell receptor beta chains were sequenced from one sample in a study of CD8 T cells in Susac syndrome. Random hexamers were used to reverse transcribe an amount of 0.5 to 1 ug RNA. Using its own MiXCR run on the immunoSEQ multiplex PCR reads, TCRdb lists one record per CDR3 protein. The sample comprises roughly 150,000 distinct CDR3 sequences, approximately 94% of which are singletons, and about 0.08% rests with the top ten. Source material: CD4+ T cells from PBMCs. The receptors were gathered from a human donor with Susac syndrome.

This chain joins TRBV15 and TRBJ2-1; maybe TRBD2 (5 bases). This CDR3 region has 14 residues. Germline values: CDR1 LNHNV, CDR2 YYDKDF (reference sequence). Trimming removed 1 base from V and 3 bases from J, with 7 bases in between. DNA of the CDR3: TGTGCCACCAGCAGAGGGACTGACTACAATGAGCAGTTCTTC. This sequence encodes CATSRGTDYNEQFF.

This clonotype occurred once. The chain has TRBV11-2 and TRBJ2-7; no clear D gene. The V end lost 4 bases, the J end lost 3 bases, and 13 bases lay between the germline ends. Germline CDR1 is SGHAT and CDR2 is FQNNGV. The CDR3 runs 14 residues. Here the CDR3 reads CASSSSSGSYEQYF. The CDR3 nucleotides are TGTGCCAGCAGCTCCTCCTCGGGCAGCTACGAGCAGTACTTC.